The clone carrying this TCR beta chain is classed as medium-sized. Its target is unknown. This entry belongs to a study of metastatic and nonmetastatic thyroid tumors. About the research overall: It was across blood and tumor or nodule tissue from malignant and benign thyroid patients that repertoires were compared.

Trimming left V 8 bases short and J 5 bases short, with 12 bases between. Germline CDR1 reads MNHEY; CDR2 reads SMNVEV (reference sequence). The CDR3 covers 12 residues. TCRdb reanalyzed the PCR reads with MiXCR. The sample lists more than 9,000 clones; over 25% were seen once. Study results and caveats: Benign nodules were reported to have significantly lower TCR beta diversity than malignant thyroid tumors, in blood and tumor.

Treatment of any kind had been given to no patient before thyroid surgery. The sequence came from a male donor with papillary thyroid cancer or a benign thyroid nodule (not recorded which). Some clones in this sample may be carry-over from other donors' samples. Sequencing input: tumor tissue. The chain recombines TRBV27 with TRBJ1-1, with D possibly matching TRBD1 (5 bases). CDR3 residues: CASPARGTEAFF. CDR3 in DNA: TGTGCCAGCCCGGCTCGGGGGACTGAAGCTTTCTTT.